The 12 T cell receptor beta chains listed next were all sequenced from one sample in a study of blood T cell repertoires in COVID-19. Assay used: immunoSEQ multiplex PCR; TCRdb lists only in-frame clones, some missing. Altogether fewer than 400,000 clones are present, roughly nine tenths being singletons, with the ten largest covering less than 20%. The sample taken for sequencing was PBMCs or T cells enriched from blood (not recorded which). Receptors originate from a woman in her 30s who had recovered from COVID-19.

The J gene is TRBJ2-3, the V gene TRBV5-1; 7 bases are shared with TRBD1. CDR1 and CDR2 from the germline V gene are SGHRS and YFSETQ. V lost 3 bases to trimming and J lost 2 bases; unmatched junction nucleotides: 15. This CDR3 has 18 residues. The CDR3 here is CASSYLQGKGTFTDTQYF. The CDR3 DNA reads TGCGCCAGCAGCTACTTACAGGGGAAGGGCACATTCACAGATACGCAGTATTTT.

The genes are TRBV5-8 and TRBJ2-7, with 8 nucleotides matching TRBD1. CDR3 length: 15 amino acids. Trimming removed 4 bases from V and 6 bases from J; junction bases left unmatched: 12. Germline V CDR1 and CDR2: SGHTS, YDEGEE. The CDR3 spells CASSPRGLRVGEQYF. In DNA form, the CDR3 reads TGTGCCAGCAGCCCCAGGGGGCTCAGGGTAGGCGAGCAGTACTTC.

This chain links TRBV6-4 with TRBJ1-4; D may be TRBD1 (6 bases). In germline, CDR1 is MRHNA, CDR2 SNTAGT. Between the trimmed V and J ends, which lost 8 bases and 5 bases, there was a span of 27 bases. This CDR3 contains 18 residues. Written as DNA, the CDR3 is TGTGCCAGCGCCGTGACAGGTGTACAAAGTTCCCCAAATGAAAAACTGTTTTTT. It is translated as CASAVTGVQSSPNEKLFF.

This sequence joins TRBV5-1 and TRBJ2-1; 7 bases are shared with TRBD2. V lost 1 base, J lost 4 bases, and 11 bases stayed unmatched. The germline V gene has CDR1 SGHRS and CDR2 YFSETQ. This CDR3 is built from 17 residues. The CDR3 nucleotides are TGCGCCAGCAGCTTGTCGCCAACAGCGGGATCTTACAATGAGCAGTTCTTC. This encodes CASSLSPTAGSYNEQFF.

Remarks on this clone: An end of the junction does not agree with germline; a read error may underlie this. This rearrangement joins TRBV27 to TRBJ2-1; D ambiguous. The CDR3 sequence is 15 residues long. Looked up from germline, CDR1 is MNHEY and CDR2 is SMNVEV (reference sequence). The CDR3 protein is CASTPYVGSFNEQFF. The CDR3 coding sequence is TGTGCCAGCACCCCCTACGTGGGCTCCTTCAATGAGCAGTTCTTC.

This chain uses TRBV7-9 with TRBJ2-7, with 7 bases fitting TRBD1. V was pared by 5 bases and J by 3 bases, with 13 bases of the junction left unmatched. Germline V gene data show CDR1 as SEHNR and CDR2 as FQNEAQ (reference sequence). The CDR3 extends over 16 amino acids. The CDR3 protein is CASSNKYGTDSYEQYF. DNA of the CDR3: TGTGCCAGCAGCAATAAATACGGGACAGACAGCTACGAGCAGTACTTC.

The chain couples TRBV19 to TRBJ1-1; D is perhaps TRBD1 (6 bases). The CDR3 has 14 amino acids. Between the trimmed V and J ends, which lost 6 bases and 0 bases, there was a span of 11 bases. The V gene's germline CDR1 is LNHDA and CDR2 SQIVND (reference sequence). This CDR3 is CASRSDRMNTEAFF. CDR3 in DNA: TGTGCCAGTAGGTCCGACAGGATGAACACTGAAGCTTTCTTT. Variable domain in full (rest from reference TRBV19 and TRBJ1-1): DGGITQSPKYLFRKEGQNVTLSCEQNLNHDAMYWYRQDPGQGLRLIYYSQIVNDFQKGDIAEGYSVSREKKESFPLTVTSAQKNPTAFYLCASRSDRMNTEAFFGQGTRLTVV.

As concerns this clone: Other nucleotide sequences from this sample produce the same CDR3. V and J are TRBV28 and TRBJ1-3; tentatively, D is TRBD1 (6 bases). CDR3 length: 14 residues. Trimming took off 4 bases at V and 4 bases at J, with 11 bases between the two ends. Per the germline V gene, CDR1 is MDHEN and CDR2 is SYDVKM. The CDR3 coding sequence is TGTGCCAGCAGTTCAACAGGGTTAGGAAACACCATATATTTT. It specifies CASSSTGLGNTIYF.

This chain connects TRBV3-1 (or the pseudogene TRBV3-2) to TRBJ1-1; D is possibly TRBD1 (5 bases). The CDR3 length is 15 residues. The germline gives CDR1 LGHDT, CDR2 YNNKEL (reference sequence). Between the trimmed V and J ends, which lost 6 bases and 2 bases, there was a span of 16 bases. CDR3: CASSHHRQTNTEAFF. The DNA for the CDR3 is TGTGCCAGCAGTCACCACCGACAGACTAACACTGAAGCTTTCTTT.

V usage is TRBV5-1 and J usage is TRBJ1-2, with 11 bases matching TRBD1. The ends lost 3 bases at V and 7 bases at J; junction bases unmatched: 5. The CDR3 runs 14 residues. Germline V gives CDR1 SGHRS, CDR2 YFSETQ. CDR3 sequence (DNA): TGCGCCAGCAGCTACGGACAGGGGGCGCGTGGCTACACCTTC. Residues: CASSYGQGARGYTF.

This chain uses TRBV24-1 with TRBJ2-1, with 7 bases fitting TRBD1. The CDR3 has 16 residues. V dropped 3 bases and J dropped 3; count of bases not matched to a gene: 7. CDR1 is KGHDR and CDR2 is SFDVKD in the germline V gene. The DNA for the CDR3 is TGTGCCACCAGTGATGTCACGGGACAGCACTACAATGAGCAGTTCTTC. Protein: CATSDVTGQHYNEQFF.

CDR3 residues: CATRKLLSGELFF. The CDR3 coding sequence is TGTGCCACCAGAAAACTCCTGTCCGGGGAGCTGTTTTTT. J is TRBJ2-2 and V is TRBV24-1; no firm D call. Trimming removed 7 bases at V and 6 bases at J, with 11 bases between. This CDR3 is 13 amino acids long. Germline CDR1 and CDR2: KGHDR and SFDVKD.